A selection of T cell receptor beta chains follows, all from one sample in a study of early stage breast cancer tumors. Clones were read by immunoSEQ multiplex PCR, and TCRdb kept only the in-frame ones, dropping some. The repertoire has 25,000 to 35,000 clones, over 70% of them found once; the top ten carry 4.7%. Sequencing was carried out using blood. The origin of the receptors is a person aged 40-50 years with breast cancer. The CDR3 runs from the conserved cysteine through the conserved F or W. Fields, in order: J gene, V gene, D gene, clone size, CDR3 protein, CDR3 DNA. D genes are given only for firm matches. For some rows the clone size is stated as once, few or many, or as a class when expanded; others skip it.

TRBJ1-1 | TRBV11-2 | NA | NA | CASRSADSNTEAFF | TGTGCCAGCAGGTCCGCCGACAGTAACACTGAAGCTTTCTTT
TRBJ2-1 | TRBV9 | NA | NA | CASSEFEYEQFF | TGTGCCAGCAGCGAATTCGAATATGAGCAGTTCTTC
TRBJ2-2 | TRBV12-5 | NA | NA | CASGLGIPGELFF | TGTGCTAGTGGTTTAGGCATTCCCGGGGAGCTGTTTTTT
TRBJ2-1 | TRBV11-2 | TRBD2 | NA | CASSNAWASGDNEQFF | TGTGCCAGCAGTAATGCTTGGGCTAGCGGCGACAATGAGCAGTTCTTC
TRBJ1-5 | TRBV7-9 | NA | NA | CASSLEGFGNQPQHF | TGTGCCAGCAGCTTAGAAGGTTTCGGCAATCAGCCCCAGCATTTT
TRBJ1-4 | TRBV2 | NA | NA | CASAGRVGEKLFF | TGTGCCAGCGCTGGGAGAGTTGGGGAAAAACTGTTTTTT
TRBJ2-2 | TRBV4-2 | TRBD2 | NA | CASSQDPGLVNTGELFF | TGTGCCAGCAGCCAAGATCCGGGACTAGTCAACACCGGGGAGCTGTTTTTT
TRBJ1-1 | TRBV29-1 | TRBD1 | NA | CSARGGPNTEAFF | TGCAGCGCCAGGGGGGGCCCGAACACTGAAGCTTTCTTT
TRBJ2-7 | TRBV7-9 | NA | NA | CASSLEAVSPGQYF | TGTGCCAGCAGCTTAGAGGCTGTAAGTCCGGGGCAGTACTTC
TRBJ2-7 | TRBV15 | NA | NA | CATSVGEGGYEQYF | TGTGCCACCAGCGTTGGGGAAGGGGGCTACGAGCAGTACTTC
TRBJ1-1 | TRBV27 | TRBD1 | NA | CASSRDRGYTEAFF | TGTGCCAGCAGTCGGGACAGGGGGTACACTGAAGCTTTCTTT
TRBJ1-4 | TRBV7-2 | NA | NA | CASSLLANEKLFF | TGTGCCAGCAGCCTCTTGGCTAATGAAAAACTGTTTTTT
TRBJ2-7 | TRBV7-8 | NA | NA | CASSLEYEQYF | TGTGCCAGCAGCTTAGAGTACGAGCAGTACTTC
TRBJ2-5 | TRBV7-9 | TRBD2 | NA | CASSPGLAETQYF | TGTGCCAGCAGCCCCGGACTAGCGGAGACCCAGTACTTC
TRBJ2-5 | TRBV11-2 | NA | NA | CASSLDWQGQETQYF | TGTGCCAGCAGCTTAGATTGGCAGGGGCAAGAGACCCAGTACTTC
TRBJ2-7 | TRBV27 | NA | NA | CASSTGNEQYF | TGTGCCAGCAGCACAGGGAACGAGCAGTACTTC
TRBJ1-4 | TRBV6-5 | TRBD1 | NA | CASSSRTGGVYEKLFF | TGTGCCAGCAGTTCCCGCACAGGGGGGGTTTATGAAAAACTGTTTTTT
TRBJ2-7 | TRBV2 | NA | few | CASSKTSSDEQYF | TGTGCCAGCAGTAAGACTAGTAGCGACGAGCAGTACTTC
TRBJ2-5 | TRBV9 | TRBD2 | NA | CASSYGTSGSGSYQETQYF | TGTGCCAGCAGCTATGGGACTAGCGGGAGTGGCTCGTACCAAGAGACCCAGTACTTC
TRBJ1-4 | TRBV12-5 | NA | NA | CASGLGGQNEKLFF | TGTGCTAGTGGATTAGGGGGGCAAAATGAAAAACTGTTTTTT
TRBJ2-7 | TRBV19 | TRBD1 | NA | CASTSRQGAYEQYF | TGTGCCAGTACCTCCCGACAGGGGGCCTACGAGCAGTACTTC
TRBJ2-7 | TRBV7-8 | TRBD2 | NA | CASSLPLTGGTSGSREQYF | TGTGCCAGCAGCTTACCGCTAACAGGGGGGACTAGCGGGAGCAGGGAGCAGTACTTC
TRBJ2-7 | TRBV18 | TRBD2 | NA | CASSPSGSNSDEQYF | TGTGCCAGCTCACCAAGCGGGAGTAACTCGGACGAGCAGTACTTC
TRBJ1-2 | TRBV7-2 | NA | NA | CASSLSGGSFNYGYTF | TGTGCCAGCAGCTTAAGTGGCGGGTCGTTTAACTATGGCTACACCTTC
TRBJ2-7 | TRBV13 | TRBD2 | NA | CASSHSRGGYEQYF | TGTGCCAGCAGCCATAGCCGGGGGGGCTACGAGCAGTACTTC
TRBJ1-5 | TRBV4-1 | NA | NA | CASSLVLGIGQPQHF | TGCGCCAGCAGCCTAGTGTTGGGGATTGGTCAGCCCCAGCATTTT
TRBJ2-2 | TRBV30 | NA | NA | CAWSVGGADTGELFF | TGTGCCTGGAGTGTAGGGGGGGCGGACACCGGGGAGCTGTTTTTT